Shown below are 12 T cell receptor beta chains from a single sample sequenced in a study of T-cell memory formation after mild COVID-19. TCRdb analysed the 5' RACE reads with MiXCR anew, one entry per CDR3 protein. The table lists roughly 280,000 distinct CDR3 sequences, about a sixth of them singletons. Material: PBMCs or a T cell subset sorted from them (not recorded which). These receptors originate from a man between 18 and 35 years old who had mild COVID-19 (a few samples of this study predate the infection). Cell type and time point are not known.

The CDR3 loop reads CASSPFGAGNTGELFF. The CDR3 nucleotides read TGTGCCAGCAGCCCCTTCGGGGCAGGGAACACCGGGGAGCTGTTTTTT. The gene calls are TRBV7-3 and TRBJ2-2; D is perhaps TRBD1 or TRBD2 (5 bases each). Trimming cost V 5 bases and J 1 base, with 14 bases left between them. The germline V gene encodes CDR1 SGHTA and CDR2 FQGTGA. The CDR3 has 16 residues.

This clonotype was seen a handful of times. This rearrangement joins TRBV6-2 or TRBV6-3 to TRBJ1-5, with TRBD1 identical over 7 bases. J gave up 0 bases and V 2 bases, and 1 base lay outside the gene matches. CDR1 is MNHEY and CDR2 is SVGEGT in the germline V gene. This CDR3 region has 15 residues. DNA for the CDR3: TGTGCCAGCAGTTACGGGACAGCTAGCAATCAGCCCCAGCATTTT. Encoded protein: CASSYGTASNQPQHF.

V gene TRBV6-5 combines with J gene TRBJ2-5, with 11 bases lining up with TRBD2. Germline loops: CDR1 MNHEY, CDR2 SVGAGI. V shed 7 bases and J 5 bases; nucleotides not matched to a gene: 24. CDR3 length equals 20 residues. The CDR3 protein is CASTLAGGPGRVLRAETQYF. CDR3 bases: TGTGCCAGCACCCTAGCGGGGGGCCCTGGGAGAGTGCTTCGTGCGGAGACCCAGTACTTC.

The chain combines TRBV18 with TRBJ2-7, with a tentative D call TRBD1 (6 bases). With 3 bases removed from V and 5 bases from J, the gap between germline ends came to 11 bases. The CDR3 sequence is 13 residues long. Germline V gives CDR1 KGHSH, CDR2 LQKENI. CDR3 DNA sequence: TGTGCCAGCTCACCGGGGGCGTTCAACGAGCAGTACTTC. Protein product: CASSPGAFNEQYF.

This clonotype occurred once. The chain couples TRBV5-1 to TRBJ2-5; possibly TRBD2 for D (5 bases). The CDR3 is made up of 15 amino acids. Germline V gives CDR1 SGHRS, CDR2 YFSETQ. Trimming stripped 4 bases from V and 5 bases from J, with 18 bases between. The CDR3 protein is CASSPDGQRGETQYF. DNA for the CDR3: TGCGCCAGCAGCCCCGATGGCCAAAGAGGGGAGACCCAGTACTTC. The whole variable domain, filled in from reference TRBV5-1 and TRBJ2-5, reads KAGVTQTPRYLIKTRGQQVTLSCSPISGHRSVSWYQQTPGQGLQFLFEYFSETQRNKGNFPGRFSGRQFSNSRSEMNVSTLELGDSALYLCASSPDGQRGETQYFGPGTRLLVL.

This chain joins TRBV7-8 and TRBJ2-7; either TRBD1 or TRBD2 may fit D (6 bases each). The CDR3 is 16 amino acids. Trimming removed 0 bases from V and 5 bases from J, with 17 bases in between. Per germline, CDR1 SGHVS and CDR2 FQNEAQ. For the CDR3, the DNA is TGTGCCAGCAGCTTAGCTGTCGGGGGCCGCCTCAACGAGCAGTACTTC. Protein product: CASSLAVGGRLNEQYF.

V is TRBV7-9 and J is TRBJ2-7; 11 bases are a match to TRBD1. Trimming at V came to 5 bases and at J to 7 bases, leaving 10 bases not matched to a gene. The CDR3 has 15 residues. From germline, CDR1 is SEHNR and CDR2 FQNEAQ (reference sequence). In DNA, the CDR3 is TGTGCCAGCAGCAGGCGGACCGGGACAGGGGGAGAGCAGTACGTC. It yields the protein CASSRRTGTGGEQYV.

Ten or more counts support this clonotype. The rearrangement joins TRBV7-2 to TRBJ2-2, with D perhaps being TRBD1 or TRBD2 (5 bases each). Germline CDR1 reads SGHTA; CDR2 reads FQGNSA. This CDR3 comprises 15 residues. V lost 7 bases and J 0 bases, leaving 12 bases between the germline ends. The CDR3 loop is CASTRDVANTGELFF. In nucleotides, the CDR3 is TGTGCCAGCACCAGGGACGTCGCGAACACCGGGGAGCTGTTTTTT.

For the CDR3, the DNA is TGTGCCAGCAGTTACATCAGGGGTGGCACCGGGGAGCTGTTTTTT. Translation: CASSYIRGGTGELFF. V is TRBV6-6 and J is TRBJ2-2; TRBD1 is a possible D gene (6 bases). V was pared by 2 bases and J by 4 bases, with 11 bases between. The CDR3 extends over 15 amino acids. Germline CDR1 MNHNY, CDR2 SVGAGI (reference sequence).

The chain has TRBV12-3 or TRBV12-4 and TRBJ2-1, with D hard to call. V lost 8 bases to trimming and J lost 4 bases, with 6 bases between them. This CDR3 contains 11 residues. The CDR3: CASVFYNEQFF. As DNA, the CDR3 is TGTGCCAGCGTCTTTTACAATGAGCAGTTCTTC.

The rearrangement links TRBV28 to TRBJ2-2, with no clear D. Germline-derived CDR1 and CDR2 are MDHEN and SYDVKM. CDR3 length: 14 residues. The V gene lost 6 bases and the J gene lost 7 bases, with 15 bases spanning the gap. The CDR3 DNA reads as TGTGCCAGCAGACGGACCGCTGCGAACGGGGAGCTGTTTTTT. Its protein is CASRRTAANGELFF.

CDR3 loop: CASSQGTGGTEAFF. The CDR3 nucleotides read TGTGCCAGCAGTCAAGGGACAGGCGGCACTGAAGCTTTCTTT. This chain connects TRBV12-3 or TRBV12-4 to TRBJ1-1, with TRBD1 identical over 8 bases. The CDR3 has 14 residues. The trim removed 5 bases at V and 4 bases at J, leaving 6 bases unmatched.